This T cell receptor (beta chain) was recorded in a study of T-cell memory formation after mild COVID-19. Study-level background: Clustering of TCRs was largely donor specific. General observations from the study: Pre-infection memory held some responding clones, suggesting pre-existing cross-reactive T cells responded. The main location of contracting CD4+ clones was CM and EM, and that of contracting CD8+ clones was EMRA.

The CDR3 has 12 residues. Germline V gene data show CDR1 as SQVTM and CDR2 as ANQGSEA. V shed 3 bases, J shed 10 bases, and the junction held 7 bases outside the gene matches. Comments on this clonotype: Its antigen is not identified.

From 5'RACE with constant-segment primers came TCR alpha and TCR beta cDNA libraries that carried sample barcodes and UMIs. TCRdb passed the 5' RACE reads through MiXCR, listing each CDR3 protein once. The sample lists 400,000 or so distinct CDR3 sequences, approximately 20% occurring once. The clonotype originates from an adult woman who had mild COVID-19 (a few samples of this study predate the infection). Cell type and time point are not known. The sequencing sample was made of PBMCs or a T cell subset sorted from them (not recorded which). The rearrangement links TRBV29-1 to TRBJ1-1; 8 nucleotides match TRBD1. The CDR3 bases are TGCAGCGTTGAGCCGGACAGGGTCGGAGCTTTCTTT. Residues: CSVEPDRVGAFF.